The present entry profiles one T cell receptor (beta chain) with its context. Which antigen it targets is not known. Base qualities are not at hand, and no much larger clone is one base apart. Using the deep immunoSEQ assay, TCR CDR3 regions were amplified from genomic DNA by multiplex PCR. Extracted genomic DNA from each cell subset was spread evenly across all wells of several immunoSEQ 96-well plates, with each plate serving as a replicate. For sorted subsets, 150 to 250 ng genomic DNA, equal to tens of thousands of T cell genomes, was loaded into each replicate PCR. Purified libraries were quantified with a Qubit 3.0 fluorometer, sized on a Bioanalyzer 2100, and re-quantified with the KAPA Library Quantification kit. Each immunoSEQ 96-well plate was sequenced on its own single-read 150-cycle Illumina NextSeq 550 flow cell. The study's processing was this. Because the immunoSEQ output included only junctional sequences and no quality scores, the filtering could not be the same as the filtering used for full-length reads. To assign V/J genes and CDR3, sequences were annotated against IMGT germline references using PyIR, a Python wrapper for IgBLAST v1.9. Reads were filtered out if the reads had weak V/J assignments (E-value above 1e-6), no CDR3, stop codons, out-of-frame junctions, or ambiguous translated residues. V3J clonotypes were defined as sequences sharing an identical inferred V gene, J gene, and CDR3 amino acid sequence. Percentage overlap between repertoires was calculated by dividing the number of shared unique clonotypes by the size of the smaller repertoire. Richness of each repertoire was evaluated using RTK rarefaction, the Chao1 estimator, and Recon v2.1 estimates of unobserved clonotypes. Generation probabilities were computed with OLGA for all TCRbeta clonotypes obtained by the gDNA method from four donors. TCRdb limited this immuneACCESS table to in-frame rearrangements with V and J called. A share of clones is missing; checked studies link under half to unresolved V genes, and the rest is unexplained. V and J calls and clone size are those listed in that table; D and trimming were worked out from the DNA. This sample holds fewer than 2.5 million clones; approximately 93% were observed only once. The ten most abundant clones make up about 0.39% of the sample.

The CDR3 sequence holds 12 residues, the cysteine and phenylalanine included. The DNA shown is the 36-base CDR3, in frame from base 1. V loses 2 bases, J loses 6 bases, and the germline ends lie 4 bases apart. The germline V gene provides CDR1 KGHSH and CDR2 LQKENI. The donors were healthy, HIV-negative adults with no recently reported acute infections or vaccinations. All donors were Caucasian adults living in Nashville, Tennessee, USA. CD4+ T cells were enriched by magnetic negative selection, after which naive cells were positively selected on CD45RA and the negative fraction was taken as the memory subset. After blood collection by leukapheresis, PBMCs were isolated using Ficoll-Histopaque density gradient centrifugation and then cryopreserved in the vapor phase of liquid nitrogen. Analytical flow cytometry was used to check the purity and quantity of every magnetically sorted T cell population. Each sorted fraction had its genomic DNA isolated and then quantified by UV absorbance on a Nanodrop 2000c.

The sample comes from a study of shared clonotypes between healthy human individuals (dated by TCRdb to the early 2020s). In the study overall: A couple of women and a few men aged 18 to 49 years were included in the cohort. Per donor, three plates each were used for CD4 naive and CD4 memory, two for CD8 naive, and one for CD8 memory. To estimate repertoire size and how much clonotypes are shared between individuals, the study performed deep sequencing of blood TCR repertoires from a handful of healthy adults. Libraries were prepared and TCR repertoires were sequenced by different laboratories using diverse techniques, in order to increase sequencing depth and limit assay-specific biases. Leukapheresis yielded between about 0.85 and 10 billion PBMCs per donor.

The full study reports these points: Pairwise subsampling led to the expectation that sequencing depth would affect the degree of clonotype sharing among donors. Rarefaction of sorted-subset datasets indicated incomplete sequencing despite the large sequencing depth. Sharing across a handful of donors was observed for 4.5% to 6.5% of naive CD4, over 3% of naive CD8, over 2% of memory CD4, and 0.4% of memory CD8 clonotypes. The genetic and exposure-history diversity represented was limited by the small number of donors. Naive subsets generally had larger estimated clonotype richness than memory subsets did. Sampling was restricted to blood, and TCR repertoires in tissues likely differ from the TCR repertoires found in blood. Compared with non-shared clonotypes, clonotypes shared by all four sorted-subset donors had higher generation probabilities.

The rearrangement joined TRBV18 to TRBJ2-2; there is no confident call for the D gene. The sequence was obtained from a young man in good health. Some clones in this sample may be carry-over from other donors' samples. The source material was naive CD4+ T cells from PBMCs. This specimen's cell subset or site label, interpreted: CD45RA+ positively selected. CDR3 loop: CASSPYSGELFF. Read as DNA, the sequence is TGTGCCAGCTCACCATATTCCGGGGAGCTGTTTTTT. With the portions outside the CDR3 filled from the reference TRBV18 and TRBJ2-2 genes, the complete variable region becomes NAGVMQNPRHLVRRRGQEARLRCSPMKGHSHVYWYRQLPEEGLKFMVYLQKENIIDESGMPKERFSAEFPKEGPSILRIQQVVRGDSAAYFCASSPYSGELFFGEGSRLTVL.